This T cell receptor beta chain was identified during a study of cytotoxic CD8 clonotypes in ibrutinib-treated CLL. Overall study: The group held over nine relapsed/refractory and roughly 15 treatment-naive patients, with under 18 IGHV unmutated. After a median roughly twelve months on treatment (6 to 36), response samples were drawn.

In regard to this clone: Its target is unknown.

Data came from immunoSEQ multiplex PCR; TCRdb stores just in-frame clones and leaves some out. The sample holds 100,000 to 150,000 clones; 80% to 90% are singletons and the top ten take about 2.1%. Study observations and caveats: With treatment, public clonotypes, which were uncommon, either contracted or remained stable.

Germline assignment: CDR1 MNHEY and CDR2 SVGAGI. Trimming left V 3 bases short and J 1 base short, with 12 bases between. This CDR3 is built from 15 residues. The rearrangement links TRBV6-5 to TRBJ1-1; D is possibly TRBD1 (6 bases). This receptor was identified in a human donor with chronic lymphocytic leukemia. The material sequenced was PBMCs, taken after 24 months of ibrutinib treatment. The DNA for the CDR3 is TGTGCCAGCAGTTATCAGGGGACTAGGAACACTGAAGCTTTCTTT. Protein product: CASSYQGTRNTEAFF.